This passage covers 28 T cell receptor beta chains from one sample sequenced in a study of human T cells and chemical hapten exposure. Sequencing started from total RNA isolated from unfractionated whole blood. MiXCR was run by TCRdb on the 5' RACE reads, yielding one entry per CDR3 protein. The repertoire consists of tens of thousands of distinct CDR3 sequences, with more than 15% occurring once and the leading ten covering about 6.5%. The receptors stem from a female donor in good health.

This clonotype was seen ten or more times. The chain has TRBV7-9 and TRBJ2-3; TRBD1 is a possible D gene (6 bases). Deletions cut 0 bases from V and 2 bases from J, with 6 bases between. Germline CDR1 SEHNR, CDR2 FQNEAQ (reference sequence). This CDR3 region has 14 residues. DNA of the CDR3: TGTGCCAGCAGCTTAGCGGGGGCCACAGATACGCAGTATTTT. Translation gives CASSLAGATDTQYF.

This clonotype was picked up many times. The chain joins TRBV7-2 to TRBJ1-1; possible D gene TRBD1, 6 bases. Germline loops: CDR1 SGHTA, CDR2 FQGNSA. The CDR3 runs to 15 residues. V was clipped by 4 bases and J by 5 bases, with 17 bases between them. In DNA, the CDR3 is TGTGCCAGCAGCTGGAGGGGGGGGCCGGAAACTGAAGCTTTCTTT. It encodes CASSWRGGPETEAFF.

The CDR3 nucleotides read TGTGCCACCAGCAGAGATGCGGGGTGGAGCTCCTACAATGAGCAGTTCTTC. Translating gives CATSRDAGWSSYNEQFF. The V gene is TRBV15, the J gene TRBJ2-1; tentative D call: TRBD2 (6 bases). This CDR3 region has 17 residues. Germline CDR1 is LNHNV and CDR2 is YYDKDF (reference sequence). V was trimmed by 0 bases and J by 0 bases, leaving 12 bases between them.

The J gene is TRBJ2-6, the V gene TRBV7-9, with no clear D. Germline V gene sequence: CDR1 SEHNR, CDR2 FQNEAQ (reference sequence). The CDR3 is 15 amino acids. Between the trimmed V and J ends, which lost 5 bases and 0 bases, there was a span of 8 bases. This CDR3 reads CASSEVSSGANVLTF. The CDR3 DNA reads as TGTGCCAGCAGCGAGGTCTCCTCTGGGGCCAACGTCCTGACTTTC.

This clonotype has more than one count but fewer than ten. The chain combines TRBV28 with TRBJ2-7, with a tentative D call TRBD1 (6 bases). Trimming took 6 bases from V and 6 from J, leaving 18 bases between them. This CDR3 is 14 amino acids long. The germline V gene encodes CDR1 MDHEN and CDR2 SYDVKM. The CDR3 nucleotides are TGTGCCAGCAGCCCCCCCGGACAGAGGAGCGAGCAGTACTTC. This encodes CASSPPGQRSEQYF. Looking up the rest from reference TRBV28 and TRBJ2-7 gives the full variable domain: DVKVTQSSRYLVKRTGEKVFLECVQDMDHENMFWYRQDPGLGLRLIYFSYDVKMKEKGDIPEGYSVSREKKERFSLILESASTNQTSMYLCASSPPGQRSEQYFGPGTRLTVT.

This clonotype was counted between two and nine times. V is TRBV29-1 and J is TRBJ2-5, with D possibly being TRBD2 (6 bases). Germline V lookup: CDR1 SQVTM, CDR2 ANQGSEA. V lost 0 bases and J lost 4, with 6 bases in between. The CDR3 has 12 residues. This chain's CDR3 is CSVEEGGETQYF. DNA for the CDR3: TGCAGCGTTGAAGAGGGGGGAGAGACCCAGTACTTC.

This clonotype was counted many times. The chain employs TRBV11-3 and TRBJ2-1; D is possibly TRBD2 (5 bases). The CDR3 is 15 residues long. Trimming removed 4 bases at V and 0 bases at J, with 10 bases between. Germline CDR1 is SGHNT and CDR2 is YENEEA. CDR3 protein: CASSSRLPSYNEQFF. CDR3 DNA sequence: TGTGCCAGCAGCTCCAGACTACCCTCCTACAATGAGCAGTTCTTC.

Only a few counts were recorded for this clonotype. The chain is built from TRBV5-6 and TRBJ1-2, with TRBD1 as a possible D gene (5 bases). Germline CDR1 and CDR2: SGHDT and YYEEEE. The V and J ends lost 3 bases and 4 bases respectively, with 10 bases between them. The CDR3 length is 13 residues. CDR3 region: CASSWDSSYGYTF. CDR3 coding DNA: TGTGCCAGCAGCTGGGACTCCAGCTATGGCTACACCTTC.

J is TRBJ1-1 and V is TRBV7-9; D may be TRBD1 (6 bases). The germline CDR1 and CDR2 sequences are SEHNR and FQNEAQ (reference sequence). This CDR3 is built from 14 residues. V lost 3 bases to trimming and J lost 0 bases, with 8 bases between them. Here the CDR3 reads CASSFGGLNTEAFF. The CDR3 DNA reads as TGTGCCAGCAGCTTCGGGGGGCTGAACACTGAAGCTTTCTTT.

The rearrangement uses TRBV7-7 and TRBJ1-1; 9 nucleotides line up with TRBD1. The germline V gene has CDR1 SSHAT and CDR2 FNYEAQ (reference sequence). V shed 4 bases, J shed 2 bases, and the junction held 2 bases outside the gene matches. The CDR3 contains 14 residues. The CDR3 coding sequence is TGTGCCAGCAGCTGGGACAGGGCAAACACTGAAGCTTTCTTT. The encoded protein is CASSWDRANTEAFF.

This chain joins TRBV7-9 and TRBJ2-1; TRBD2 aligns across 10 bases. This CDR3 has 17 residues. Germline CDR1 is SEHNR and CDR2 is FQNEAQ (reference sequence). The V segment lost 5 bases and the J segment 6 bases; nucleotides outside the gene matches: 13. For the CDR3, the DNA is TGTGCCAGCAGCGACAGTGAAGCGGGGGGGCCTCGCAATGAGCAGTTCTTC. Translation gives CASSDSEAGGPRNEQFF. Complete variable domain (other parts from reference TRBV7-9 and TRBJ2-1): DTGVSQNPRHKITKRGQNVTFRCDPISEHNRLYWYRQTLGQGPEFLTYFQNEAQLEKSRLLSDRFSAERPKGSFSTLEIQRTEQGDSAMYLCASSDSEAGGPRNEQFFGPGTRLTVL.

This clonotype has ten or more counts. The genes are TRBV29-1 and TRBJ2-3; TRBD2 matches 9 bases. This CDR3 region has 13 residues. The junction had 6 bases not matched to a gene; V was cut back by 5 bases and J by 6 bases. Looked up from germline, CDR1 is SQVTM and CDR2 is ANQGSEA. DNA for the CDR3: TGCAGCGTTTTGCGGGAGGGTCTTGATACGCAGTATTTT. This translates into CSVLREGLDTQYF.

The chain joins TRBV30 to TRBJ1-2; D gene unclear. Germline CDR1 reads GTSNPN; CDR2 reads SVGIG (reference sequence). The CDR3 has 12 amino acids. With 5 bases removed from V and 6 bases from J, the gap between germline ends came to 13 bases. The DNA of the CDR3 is TGTGCCTGGTTACATGAGAATGATGGCTACACCTTC. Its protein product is CAWLHENDGYTF.

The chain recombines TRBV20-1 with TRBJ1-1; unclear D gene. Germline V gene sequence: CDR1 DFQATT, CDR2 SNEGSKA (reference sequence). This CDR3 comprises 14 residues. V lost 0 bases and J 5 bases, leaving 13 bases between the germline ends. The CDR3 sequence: CSARDPVRTTEAFF. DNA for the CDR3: TGCAGTGCTAGAGATCCGGTCAGGACTACTGAAGCTTTCTTT.

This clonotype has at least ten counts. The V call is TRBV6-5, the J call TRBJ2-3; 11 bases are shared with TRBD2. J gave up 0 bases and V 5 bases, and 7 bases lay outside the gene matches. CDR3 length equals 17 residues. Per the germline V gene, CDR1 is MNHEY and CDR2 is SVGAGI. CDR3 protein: CASSASGRQSSTDTQYF. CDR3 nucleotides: TGTGCCAGCAGTGCTAGCGGGAGGCAATCGAGCACAGATACGCAGTATTTT.

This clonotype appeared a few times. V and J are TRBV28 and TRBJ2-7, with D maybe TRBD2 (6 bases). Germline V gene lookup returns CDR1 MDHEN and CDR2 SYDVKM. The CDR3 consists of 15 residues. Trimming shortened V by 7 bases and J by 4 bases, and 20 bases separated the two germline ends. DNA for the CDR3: TGTGCCAGCACCGAGCCCGGGGGAGGACGGTACGAGCAGTACTTC. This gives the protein CASTEPGGGRYEQYF.

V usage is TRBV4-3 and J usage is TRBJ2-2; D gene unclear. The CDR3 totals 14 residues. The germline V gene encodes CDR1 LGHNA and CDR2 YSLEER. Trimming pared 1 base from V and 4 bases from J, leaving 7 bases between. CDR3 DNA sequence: TGCGCCAGCAGCCAAGTCGTGAGCACCGGGGAGCTGTTTTTT. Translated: CASSQVVSTGELFF.

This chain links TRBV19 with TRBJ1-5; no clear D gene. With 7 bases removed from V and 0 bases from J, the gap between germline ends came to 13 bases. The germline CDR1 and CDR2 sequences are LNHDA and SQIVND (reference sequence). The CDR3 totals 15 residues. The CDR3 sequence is CASTFAGYSNQPQHF. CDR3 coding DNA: TGTGCCAGTACTTTCGCCGGATATAGCAATCAGCCCCAGCATTTT.

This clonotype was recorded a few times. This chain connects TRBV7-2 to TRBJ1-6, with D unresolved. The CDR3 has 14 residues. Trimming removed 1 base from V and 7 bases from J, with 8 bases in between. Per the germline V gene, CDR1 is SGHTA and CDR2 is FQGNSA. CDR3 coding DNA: TGTGCCAGCAGCTTAGGGCTTGCGAATTCACCCCTCCACTTT. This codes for CASSLGLANSPLHF. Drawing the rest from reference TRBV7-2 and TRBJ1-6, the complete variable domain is GAGVSQSPSNKVTEKGKDVELRCDPISGHTALYWYRQSLGQGLEFLIYFQGNSAPDKSGLPSDRFSAERTGGSVSTLTIQRTQQEDSAVYLCASSLGLANSPLHFGNGTRLTVT.

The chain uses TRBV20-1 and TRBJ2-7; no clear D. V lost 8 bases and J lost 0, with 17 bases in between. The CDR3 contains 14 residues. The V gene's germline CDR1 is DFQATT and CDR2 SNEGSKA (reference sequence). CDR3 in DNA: TGCAGTCTCCTGGGCGGTGTCAGCTCCTACGAGCAGTACTTC. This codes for CSLLGGVSSYEQYF.

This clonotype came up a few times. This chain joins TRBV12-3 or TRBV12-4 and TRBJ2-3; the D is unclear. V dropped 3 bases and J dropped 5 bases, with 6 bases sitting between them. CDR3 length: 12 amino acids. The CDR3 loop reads CASSFGEDTQYF. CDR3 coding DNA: TGTGCCAGCAGTTTCGGCGAAGATACGCAGTATTTT.

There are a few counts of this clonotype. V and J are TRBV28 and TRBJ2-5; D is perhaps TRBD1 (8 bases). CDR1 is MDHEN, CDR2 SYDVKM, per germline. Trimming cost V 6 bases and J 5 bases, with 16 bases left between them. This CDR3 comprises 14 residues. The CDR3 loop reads CASRPTGGGETQYF. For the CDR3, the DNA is TGTGCCAGCAGACCTACAGGGGGAGGGGAGACCCAGTACTTC.

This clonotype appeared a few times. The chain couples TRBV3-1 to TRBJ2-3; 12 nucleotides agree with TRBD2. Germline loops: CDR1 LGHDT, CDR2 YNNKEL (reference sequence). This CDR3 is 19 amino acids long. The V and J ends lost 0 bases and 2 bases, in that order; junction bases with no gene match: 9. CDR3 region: CASSQDLTSGSVITDTQYF. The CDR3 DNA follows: TGTGCCAGCAGCCAAGACCTGACTAGCGGGAGTGTGATCACAGATACGCAGTATTTT.

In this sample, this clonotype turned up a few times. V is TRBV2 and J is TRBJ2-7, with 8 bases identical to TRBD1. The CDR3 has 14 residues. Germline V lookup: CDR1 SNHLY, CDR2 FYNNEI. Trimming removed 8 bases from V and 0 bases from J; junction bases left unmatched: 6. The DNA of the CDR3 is TGTGCCAGCGTGCGACAGGGGATCTCCTACGAGCAGTACTTC. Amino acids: CASVRQGISYEQYF.

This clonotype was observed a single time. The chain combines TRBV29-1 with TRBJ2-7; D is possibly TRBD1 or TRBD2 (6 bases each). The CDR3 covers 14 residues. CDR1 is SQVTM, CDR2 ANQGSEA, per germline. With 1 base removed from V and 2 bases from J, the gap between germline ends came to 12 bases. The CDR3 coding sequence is TGCAGCGTTGAAGGGGGGGCAGGAGCCTACGAGCAGTACTTC. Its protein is CSVEGGAGAYEQYF.

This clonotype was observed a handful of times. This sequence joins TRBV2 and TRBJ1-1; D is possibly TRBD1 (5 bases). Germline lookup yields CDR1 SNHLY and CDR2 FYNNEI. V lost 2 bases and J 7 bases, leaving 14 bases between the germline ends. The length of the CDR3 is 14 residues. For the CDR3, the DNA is TGTGCCAGCAGTGAACAGGGAGGGATGAGTGAAGCTTTCTTT. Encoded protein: CASSEQGGMSEAFF.

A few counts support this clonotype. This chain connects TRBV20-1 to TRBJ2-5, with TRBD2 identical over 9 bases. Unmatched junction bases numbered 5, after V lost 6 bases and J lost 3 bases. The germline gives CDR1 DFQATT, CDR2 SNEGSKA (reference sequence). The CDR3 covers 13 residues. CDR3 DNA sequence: TGCAGTGCAGCAGTAGCGGGAGAAGAGACCCAGTACTTC. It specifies CSAAVAGEETQYF.

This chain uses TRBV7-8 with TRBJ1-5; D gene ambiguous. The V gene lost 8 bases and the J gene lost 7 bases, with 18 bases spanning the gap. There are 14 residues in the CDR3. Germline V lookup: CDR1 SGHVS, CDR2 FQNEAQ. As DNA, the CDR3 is TGTGCCAGCGGTGTTCGTGCGGGGAACCAGCCCCAGCATTTT. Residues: CASGVRAGNQPQHF.